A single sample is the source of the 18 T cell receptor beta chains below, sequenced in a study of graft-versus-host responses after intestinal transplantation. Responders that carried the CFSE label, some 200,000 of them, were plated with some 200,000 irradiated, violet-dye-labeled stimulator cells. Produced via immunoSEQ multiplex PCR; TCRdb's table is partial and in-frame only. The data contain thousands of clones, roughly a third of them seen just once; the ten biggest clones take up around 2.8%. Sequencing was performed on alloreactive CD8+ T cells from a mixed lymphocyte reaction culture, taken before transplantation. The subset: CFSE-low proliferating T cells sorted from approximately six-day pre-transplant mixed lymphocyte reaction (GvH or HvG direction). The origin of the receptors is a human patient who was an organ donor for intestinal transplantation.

The CDR3 sequence is CASSTWSPETQYF. The DNA of the CDR3 is TGCGCCAGCAGTACTTGGTCCCCAGAGACCCAGTACTTC. J is TRBJ2-5 and V is TRBV5-1; D unresolved. Trimming pared 5 bases from V and 4 bases from J, leaving 12 bases between. Per the germline V gene, CDR1 is SGHRS and CDR2 is YFSETQ. This CDR3 has 13 residues. Together with reference TRBV5-1 and TRBJ2-5, the CDR3 gives the full variable domain: KAGVTQTPRYLIKTRGQQVTLSCSPISGHRSVSWYQQTPGQGLQFLFEYFSETQRNKGNFPGRFSGRQFSNSRSEMNVSTLELGDSALYLCASSTWSPETQYFGPGTRLLVL.

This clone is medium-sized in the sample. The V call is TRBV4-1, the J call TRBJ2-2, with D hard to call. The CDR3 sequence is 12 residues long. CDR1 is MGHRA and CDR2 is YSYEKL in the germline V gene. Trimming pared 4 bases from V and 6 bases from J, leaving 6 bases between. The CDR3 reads CASSPVSGELFF. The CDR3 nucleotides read TGCGCCAGCAGCCCCGTTTCCGGGGAGCTGTTTTTT.

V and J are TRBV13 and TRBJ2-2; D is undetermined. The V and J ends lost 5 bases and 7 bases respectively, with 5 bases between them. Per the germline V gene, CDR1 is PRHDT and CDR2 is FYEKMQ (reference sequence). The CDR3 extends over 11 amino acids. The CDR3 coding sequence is TGTGCCAGCAGCATTAACGGGGAGCTGTTTTTT. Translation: CASSINGELFF.

The CDR3 reads CASTKTGRMNQPQHF. As DNA, the CDR3 is TGCGCCAGCACCAAGACAGGGAGAATGAATCAGCCCCAGCATTTT. J is TRBJ1-5 and V is TRBV10-1; 7 positions match TRBD1. The CDR3 covers 15 residues. Trimming removed 7 bases from V and 4 bases from J; junction bases left unmatched: 10. Germline assignment: CDR1 WNHNN and CDR2 SYGVQD (reference sequence).

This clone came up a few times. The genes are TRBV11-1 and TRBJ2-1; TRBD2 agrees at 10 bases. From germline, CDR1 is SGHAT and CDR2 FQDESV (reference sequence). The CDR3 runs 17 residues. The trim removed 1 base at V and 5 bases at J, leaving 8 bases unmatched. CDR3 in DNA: TGTGCCAGCAGCTTAGGGGCTAGCGGGGGCCCCGACAATGAGCAGTTCTTC. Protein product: CASSLGASGGPDNEQFF.

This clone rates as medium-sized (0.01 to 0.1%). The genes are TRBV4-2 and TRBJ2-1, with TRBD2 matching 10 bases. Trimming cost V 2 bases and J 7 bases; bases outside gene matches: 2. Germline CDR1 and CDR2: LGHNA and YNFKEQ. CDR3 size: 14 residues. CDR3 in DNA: TGTGCCAGCAGCCAACCTAGCGGGAGAAATGAGCAGTTCTTC. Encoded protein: CASSQPSGRNEQFF.

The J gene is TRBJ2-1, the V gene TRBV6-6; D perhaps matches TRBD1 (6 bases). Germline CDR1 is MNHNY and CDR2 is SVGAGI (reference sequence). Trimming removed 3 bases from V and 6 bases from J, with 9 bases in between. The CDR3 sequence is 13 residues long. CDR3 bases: TGTGCCAGCAGTTATGGCAGGGGCAATGAGCAGTTCTTC. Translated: CASSYGRGNEQFF.

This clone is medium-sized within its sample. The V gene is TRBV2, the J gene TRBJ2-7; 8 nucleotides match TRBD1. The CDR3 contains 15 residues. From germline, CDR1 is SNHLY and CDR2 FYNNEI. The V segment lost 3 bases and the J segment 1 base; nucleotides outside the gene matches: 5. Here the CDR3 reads CASSEIRTGSYEQYF. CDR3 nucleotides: TGTGCCAGCAGTGAGATCAGGACAGGGTCCTACGAGCAGTACTTC.

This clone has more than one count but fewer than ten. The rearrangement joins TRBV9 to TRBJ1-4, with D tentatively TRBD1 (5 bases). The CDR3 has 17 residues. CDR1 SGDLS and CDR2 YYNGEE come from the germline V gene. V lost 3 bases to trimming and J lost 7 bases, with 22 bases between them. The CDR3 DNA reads TGTGCCAGCAGCGGAAATCAACCCGGGACTGGGAGTGAAAAACTGTTTTTT. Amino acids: CASSGNQPGTGSEKLFF.

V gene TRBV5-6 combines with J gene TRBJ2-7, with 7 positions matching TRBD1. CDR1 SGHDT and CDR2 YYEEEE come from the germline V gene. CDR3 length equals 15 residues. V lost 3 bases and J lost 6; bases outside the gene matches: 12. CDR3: CASSSNADRWVEQYF. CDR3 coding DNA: TGTGCCAGCAGCTCAAACGCGGACAGGTGGGTCGAGCAGTACTTC.

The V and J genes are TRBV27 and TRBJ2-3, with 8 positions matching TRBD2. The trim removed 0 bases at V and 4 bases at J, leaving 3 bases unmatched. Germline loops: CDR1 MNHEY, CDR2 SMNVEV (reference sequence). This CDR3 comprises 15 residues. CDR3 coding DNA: TGTGCCAGCAGTTTATCGCGGGGGGAGCCAGATACGCAGTATTTT. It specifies CASSLSRGEPDTQYF.

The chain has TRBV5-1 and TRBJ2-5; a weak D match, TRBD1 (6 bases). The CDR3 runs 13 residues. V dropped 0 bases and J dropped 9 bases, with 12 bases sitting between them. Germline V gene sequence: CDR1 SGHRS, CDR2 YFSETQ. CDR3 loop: CASSLEGGPAQYF. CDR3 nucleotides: TGCGCCAGCAGCTTGGAAGGGGGTCCTGCCCAGTACTTC.

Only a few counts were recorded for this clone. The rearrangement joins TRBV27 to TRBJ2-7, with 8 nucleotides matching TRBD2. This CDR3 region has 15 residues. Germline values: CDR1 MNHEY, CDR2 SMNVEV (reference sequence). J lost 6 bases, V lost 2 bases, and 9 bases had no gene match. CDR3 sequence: CASSLATGLGVEQYF. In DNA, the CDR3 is TGTGCCAGCAGTTTAGCAACGGGACTAGGTGTCGAGCAGTACTTC.

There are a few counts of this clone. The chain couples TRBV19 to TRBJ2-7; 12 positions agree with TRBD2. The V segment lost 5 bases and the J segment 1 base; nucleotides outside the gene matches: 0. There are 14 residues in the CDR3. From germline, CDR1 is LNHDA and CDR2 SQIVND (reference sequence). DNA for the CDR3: TGTGCCAGTAGTCTAGCGGGAGGGTCCTACGAGCAGTACTTC. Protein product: CASSLAGGSYEQYF.

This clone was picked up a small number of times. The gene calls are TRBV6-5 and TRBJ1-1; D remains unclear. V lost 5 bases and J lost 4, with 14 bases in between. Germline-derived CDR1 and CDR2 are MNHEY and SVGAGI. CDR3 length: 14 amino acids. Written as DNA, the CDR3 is TGTGCCAGCAGTCAACCAGACATCACCACTGAAGCTTTCTTT. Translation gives CASSQPDITTEAFF.

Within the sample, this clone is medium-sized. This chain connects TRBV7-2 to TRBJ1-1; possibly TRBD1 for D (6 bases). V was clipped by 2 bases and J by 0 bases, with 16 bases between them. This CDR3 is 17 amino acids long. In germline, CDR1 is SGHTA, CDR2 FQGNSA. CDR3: CASSLLNLGQMNTEAFF. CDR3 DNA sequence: TGTGCCAGCAGCTTATTAAATCTTGGACAGATGAACACTGAAGCTTTCTTT.

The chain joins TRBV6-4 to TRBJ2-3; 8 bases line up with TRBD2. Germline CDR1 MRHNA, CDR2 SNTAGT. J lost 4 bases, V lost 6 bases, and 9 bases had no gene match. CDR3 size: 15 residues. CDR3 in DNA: TGTGCCAGCAGCCGTTCCGGGGGGGCCCCAGATACGCAGTATTTT. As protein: CASSRSGGAPDTQYF.

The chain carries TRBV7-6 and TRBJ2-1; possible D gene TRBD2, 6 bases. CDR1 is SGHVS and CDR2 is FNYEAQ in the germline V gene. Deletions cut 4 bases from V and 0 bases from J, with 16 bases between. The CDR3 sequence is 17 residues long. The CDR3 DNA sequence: TGTGCCAGCAGCTCCCGGGTTTACGGGGGCTCCTACAATGAGCAGTTCTTC. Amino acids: CASSSRVYGGSYNEQFF.